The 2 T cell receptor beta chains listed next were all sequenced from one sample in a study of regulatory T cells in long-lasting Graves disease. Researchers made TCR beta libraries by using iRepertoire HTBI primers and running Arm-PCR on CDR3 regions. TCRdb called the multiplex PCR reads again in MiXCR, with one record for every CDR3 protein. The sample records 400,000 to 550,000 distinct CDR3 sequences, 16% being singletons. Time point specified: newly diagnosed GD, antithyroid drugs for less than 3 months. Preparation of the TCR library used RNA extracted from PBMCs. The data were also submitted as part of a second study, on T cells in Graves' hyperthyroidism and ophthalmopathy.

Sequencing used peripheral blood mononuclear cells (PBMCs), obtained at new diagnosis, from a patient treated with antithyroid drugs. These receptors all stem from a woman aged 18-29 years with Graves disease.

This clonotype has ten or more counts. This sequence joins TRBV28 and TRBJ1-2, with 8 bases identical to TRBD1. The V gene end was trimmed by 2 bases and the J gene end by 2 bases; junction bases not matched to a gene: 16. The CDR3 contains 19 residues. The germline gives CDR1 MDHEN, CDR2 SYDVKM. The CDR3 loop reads CASSLTAPGGQGLNYGYTF. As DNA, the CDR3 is TGTGCCAGCAGTTTAACAGCCCCCGGCGGACAGGGTCTCAACTATGGCTACACCTTC.

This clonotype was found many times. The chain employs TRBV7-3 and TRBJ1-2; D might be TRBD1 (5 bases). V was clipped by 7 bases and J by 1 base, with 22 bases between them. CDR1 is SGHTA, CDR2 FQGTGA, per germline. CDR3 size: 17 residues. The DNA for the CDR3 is TGTGCCAGCACCGTTCCGGGGGGGGAGCTTATTAACTATGGCTACACCTTC. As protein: CASTVPGGELINYGYTF.